This T cell receptor (beta chain) was sequenced during a study of shared clonotypes between healthy human individuals. Healthy HIV-negative adults with no recent acute infections or vaccinations were recruited as donors. Method: immunoSEQ multiplex PCR; TCRdb's copy keeps in-frame clones and lacks some. The sample includes some 2,500,000 clones, around 93% of them seen just once. Germline V gene sequence: CDR1 SGHRS, CDR2 YFSETQ. V lost 2 bases to trimming and J lost 4 bases, with 12 bases between them. The CDR3 has 14 amino acids. Specimen: naive CD4+ T cells from PBMCs. Subset reported: CD45RA+ positively selected. This receptor was obtained from a man between 18 and 29 years old in good health. Some clones in this sample may be carry-over from other donors' samples. The chain has TRBV5-1 and TRBJ1-2, with D possibly being TRBD1 (5 bases). In nucleotides, the CDR3 is TGCGCCAGCAGCTTTGGACCGGGGGTCTATGGCTACACCTTC. Translation: CASSFGPGVYGYTF.